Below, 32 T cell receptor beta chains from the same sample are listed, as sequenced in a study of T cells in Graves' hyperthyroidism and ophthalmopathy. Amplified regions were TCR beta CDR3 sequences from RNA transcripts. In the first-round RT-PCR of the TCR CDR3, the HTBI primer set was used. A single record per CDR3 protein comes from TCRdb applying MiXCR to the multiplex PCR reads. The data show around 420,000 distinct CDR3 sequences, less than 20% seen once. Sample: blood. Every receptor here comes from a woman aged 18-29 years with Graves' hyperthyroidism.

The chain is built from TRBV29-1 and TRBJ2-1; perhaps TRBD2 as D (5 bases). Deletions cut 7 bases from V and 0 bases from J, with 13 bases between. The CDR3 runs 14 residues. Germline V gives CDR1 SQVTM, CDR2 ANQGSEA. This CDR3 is CSALRGVSYNEQFF. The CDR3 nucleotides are TGCAGCGCCCTTCGGGGAGTCTCCTACAATGAGCAGTTCTTC.

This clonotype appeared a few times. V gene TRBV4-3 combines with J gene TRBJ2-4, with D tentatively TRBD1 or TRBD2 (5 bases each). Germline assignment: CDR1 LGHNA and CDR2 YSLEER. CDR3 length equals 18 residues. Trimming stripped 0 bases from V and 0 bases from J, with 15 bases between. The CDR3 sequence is CASSQDPPTGLAKNIQYF. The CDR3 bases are TGCGCCAGCAGCCAAGACCCCCCAACAGGACTAGCCAAAAACATTCAGTACTTC.

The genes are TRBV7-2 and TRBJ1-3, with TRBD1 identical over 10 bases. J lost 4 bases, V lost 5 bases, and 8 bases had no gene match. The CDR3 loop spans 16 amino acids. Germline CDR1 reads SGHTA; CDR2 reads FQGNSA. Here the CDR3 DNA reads TGTGCCAGCAGCCCCCATAGGACAGGGGGAGGAAACACCATATATTTT. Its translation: CASSPHRTGGGNTIYF.

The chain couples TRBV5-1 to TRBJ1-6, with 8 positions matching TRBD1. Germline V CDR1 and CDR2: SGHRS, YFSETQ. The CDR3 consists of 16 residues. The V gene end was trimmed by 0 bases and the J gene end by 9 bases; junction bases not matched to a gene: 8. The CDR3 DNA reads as TGCGCCAGCAGCTTGGTCGGGCAGGGGGCGTCTTCACCCCTCCACTTT. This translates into CASSLVGQGASSPLHF. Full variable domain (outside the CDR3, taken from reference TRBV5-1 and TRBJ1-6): KAGVTQTPRYLIKTRGQQVTLSCSPISGHRSVSWYQQTPGQGLQFLFEYFSETQRNKGNFPGRFSGRQFSNSRSEMNVSTLELGDSALYLCASSLVGQGASSPLHFGNGTRLTVT.

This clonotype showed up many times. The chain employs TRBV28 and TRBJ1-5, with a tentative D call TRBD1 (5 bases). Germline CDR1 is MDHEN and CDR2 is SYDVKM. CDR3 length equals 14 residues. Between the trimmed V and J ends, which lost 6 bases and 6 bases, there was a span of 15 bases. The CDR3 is CASSFRGWGQPQHF. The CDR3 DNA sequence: TGTGCCAGCAGCTTTCGGGGGTGGGGTCAGCCCCAGCATTTT.

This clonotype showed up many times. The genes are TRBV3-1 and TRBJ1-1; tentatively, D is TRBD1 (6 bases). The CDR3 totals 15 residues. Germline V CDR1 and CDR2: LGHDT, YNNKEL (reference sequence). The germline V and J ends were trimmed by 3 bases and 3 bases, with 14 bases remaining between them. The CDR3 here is CASSHLTGLDTEAFF. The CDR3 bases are TGTGCCAGCAGCCACTTAACAGGGCTCGACACTGAAGCTTTCTTT. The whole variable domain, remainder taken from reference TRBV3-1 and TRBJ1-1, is DTAVSQTPKYLVTQMGNDKSIKCEQNLGHDTMYWYKQDSKKFLKIMFSYNNKELIINETVPNRFSPKSPDKAHLNLHINSLELGDSAVYFCASSHLTGLDTEAFFGQGTRLTVV.

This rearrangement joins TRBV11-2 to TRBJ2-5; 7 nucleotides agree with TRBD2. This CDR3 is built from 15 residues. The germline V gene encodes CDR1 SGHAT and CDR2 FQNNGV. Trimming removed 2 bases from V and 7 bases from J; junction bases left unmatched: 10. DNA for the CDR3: TGTGCCAGCAGCTTAAGTAGCGGACTAGGAGCGACCCAGTACTTC. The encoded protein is CASSLSSGLGATQYF. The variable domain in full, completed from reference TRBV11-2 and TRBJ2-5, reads EAGVAQSPRYKIIEKRQSVAFWCNPISGHATLYWYQQILGQGPKLLIQFQNNGVVDDSQLPKDRFSAERLKGVDSTLKIQPAKLEDSAVYLCASSLSSGLGATQYFGPGTRLLVL.

The CDR3 reads CASSQDLGGHSPLHF. In nucleotides, the CDR3 is TGTGCCAGCAGCCAAGATCTAGGCGGCCATTCACCCCTCCACTTT. The genes are TRBV14 and TRBJ1-6; no clear D gene. V lost 0 bases to trimming and J lost 8 bases, with 11 bases between them. From germline, CDR1 is SGHDN and CDR2 FVKESK. This CDR3 is 15 amino acids long.

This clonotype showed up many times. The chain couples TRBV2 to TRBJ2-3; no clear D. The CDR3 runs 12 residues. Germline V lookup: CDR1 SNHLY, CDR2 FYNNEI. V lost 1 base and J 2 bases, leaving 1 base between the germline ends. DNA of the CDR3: TGTGCCAGCAGTGAAGACACAGATACGCAGTATTTT. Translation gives CASSEDTDTQYF. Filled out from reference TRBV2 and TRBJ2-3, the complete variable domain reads EPEVTQTPSHQVTQMGQEVILRCVPISNHLYFYWYRQILGQKVEFLVSFYNNEISEKSEIFDDQFSVERPDGSNFTLKIRSTKLEDSAMYFCASSEDTDTQYFGPGTRLTVL.

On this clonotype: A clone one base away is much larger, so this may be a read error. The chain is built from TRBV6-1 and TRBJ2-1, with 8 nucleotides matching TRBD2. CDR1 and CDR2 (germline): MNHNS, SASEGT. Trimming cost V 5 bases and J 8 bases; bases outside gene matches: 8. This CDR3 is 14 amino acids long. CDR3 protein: CASSPIAGIDEQFF. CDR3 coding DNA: TGTGCCAGCAGTCCGATAGCGGGAATCGATGAGCAGTTCTTC.

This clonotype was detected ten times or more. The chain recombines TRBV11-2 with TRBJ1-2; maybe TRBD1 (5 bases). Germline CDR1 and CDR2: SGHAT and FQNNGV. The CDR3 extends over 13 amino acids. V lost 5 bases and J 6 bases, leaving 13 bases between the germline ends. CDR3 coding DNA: TGTGCCAGCAGCATAGTCGGGGCGGATGGCTACACCTTC. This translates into CASSIVGADGYTF. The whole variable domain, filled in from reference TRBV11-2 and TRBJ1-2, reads EAGVAQSPRYKIIEKRQSVAFWCNPISGHATLYWYQQILGQGPKLLIQFQNNGVVDDSQLPKDRFSAERLKGVDSTLKIQPAKLEDSAVYLCASSIVGADGYTFGSGTRLTVV.

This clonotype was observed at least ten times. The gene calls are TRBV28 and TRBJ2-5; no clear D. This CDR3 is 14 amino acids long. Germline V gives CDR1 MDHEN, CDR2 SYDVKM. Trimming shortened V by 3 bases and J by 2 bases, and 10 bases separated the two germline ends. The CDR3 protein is CASSFVGLQETQYF. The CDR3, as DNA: TGTGCCAGCAGTTTCGTCGGATTGCAAGAGACCCAGTACTTC.

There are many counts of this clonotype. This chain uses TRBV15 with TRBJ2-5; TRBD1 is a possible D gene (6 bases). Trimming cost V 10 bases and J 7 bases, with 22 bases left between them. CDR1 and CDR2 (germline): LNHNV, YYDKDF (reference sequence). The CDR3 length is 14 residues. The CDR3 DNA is TGTGCCATCAGGTCGGACAGACTACTTGGGACCCAGTACTTC. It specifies CAIRSDRLLGTQYF.

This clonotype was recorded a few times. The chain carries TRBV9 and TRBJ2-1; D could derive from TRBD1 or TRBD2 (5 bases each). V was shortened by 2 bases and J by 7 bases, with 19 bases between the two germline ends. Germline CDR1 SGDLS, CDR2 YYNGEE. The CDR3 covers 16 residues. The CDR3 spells CASSVWSGAKGNEQFF. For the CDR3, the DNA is TGTGCCAGCAGCGTGTGGTCCGGGGCGAAGGGAAATGAGCAGTTCTTC.

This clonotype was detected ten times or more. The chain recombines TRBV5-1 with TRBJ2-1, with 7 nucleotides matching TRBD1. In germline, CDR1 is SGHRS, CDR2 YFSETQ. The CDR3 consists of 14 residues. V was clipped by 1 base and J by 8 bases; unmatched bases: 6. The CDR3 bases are TGCGCCAGCAGCTTGCAGGCAGGGGGAGATGAGCAGTTCTTC. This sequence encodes CASSLQAGGDEQFF.

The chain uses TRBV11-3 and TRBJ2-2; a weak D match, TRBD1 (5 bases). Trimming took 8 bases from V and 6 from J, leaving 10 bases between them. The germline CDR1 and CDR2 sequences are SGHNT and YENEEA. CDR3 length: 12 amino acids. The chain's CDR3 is CASRTFSGELFF. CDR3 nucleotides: TGTGCCAGCCGGACATTTTCCGGGGAGCTGTTTTTT.

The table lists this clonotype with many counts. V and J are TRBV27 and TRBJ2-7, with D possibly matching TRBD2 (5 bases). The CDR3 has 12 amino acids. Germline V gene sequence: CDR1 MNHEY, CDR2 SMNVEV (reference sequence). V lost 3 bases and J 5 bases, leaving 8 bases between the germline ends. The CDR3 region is CASSLRGNEQYF. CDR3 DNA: TGTGCCAGCAGTTTGCGAGGGAACGAGCAGTACTTC.

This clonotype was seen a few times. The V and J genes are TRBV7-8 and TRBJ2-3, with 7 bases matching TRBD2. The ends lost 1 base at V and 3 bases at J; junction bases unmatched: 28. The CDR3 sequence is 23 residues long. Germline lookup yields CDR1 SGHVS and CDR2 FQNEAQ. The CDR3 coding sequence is TGTGCCAGCAGCTTAGTTCGGGGTCCGAAGCGGGATTCAGAGGACGGTAGGACAGATACGCAGTATTTT. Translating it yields CASSLVRGPKRDSEDGRTDTQYF.

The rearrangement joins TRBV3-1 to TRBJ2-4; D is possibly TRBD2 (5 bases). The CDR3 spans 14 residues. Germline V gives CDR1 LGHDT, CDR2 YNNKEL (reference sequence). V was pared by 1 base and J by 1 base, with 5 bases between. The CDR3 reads CASSQGRAKNIQYF. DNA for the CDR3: TGTGCCAGCAGCCAAGGGAGGGCCAAAAACATTCAGTACTTC.

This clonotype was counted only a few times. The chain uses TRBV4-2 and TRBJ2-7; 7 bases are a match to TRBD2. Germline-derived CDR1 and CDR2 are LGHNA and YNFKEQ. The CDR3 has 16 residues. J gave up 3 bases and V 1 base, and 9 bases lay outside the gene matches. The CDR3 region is CASSQVLGTKLYEQYF. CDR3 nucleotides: TGTGCCAGCAGCCAAGTCCTCGGGACTAAGCTCTACGAGCAGTACTTC.

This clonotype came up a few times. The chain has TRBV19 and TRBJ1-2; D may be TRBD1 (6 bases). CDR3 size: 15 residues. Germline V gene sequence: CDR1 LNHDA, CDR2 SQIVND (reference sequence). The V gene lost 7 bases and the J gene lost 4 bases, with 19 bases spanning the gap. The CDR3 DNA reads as TGTGCCAGTAAACCCACGGGGGGCCTGACCTATGGCTACACCTTC. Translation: CASKPTGGLTYGYTF. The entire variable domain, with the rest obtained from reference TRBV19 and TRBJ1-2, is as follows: DGGITQSPKYLFRKEGQNVTLSCEQNLNHDAMYWYRQDPGQGLRLIYYSQIVNDFQKGDIAEGYSVSREKKESFPLTVTSAQKNPTAFYLCASKPTGGLTYGYTFGSGTRLTVV.

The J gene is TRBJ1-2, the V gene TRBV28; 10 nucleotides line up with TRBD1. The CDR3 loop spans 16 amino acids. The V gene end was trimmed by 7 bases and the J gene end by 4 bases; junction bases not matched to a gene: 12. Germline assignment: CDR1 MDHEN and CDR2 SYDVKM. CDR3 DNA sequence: TGTGCCAGCACCCTCGCCGGGACAGGGGCTTTCTATGGCTACACCTTC. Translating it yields CASTLAGTGAFYGYTF.

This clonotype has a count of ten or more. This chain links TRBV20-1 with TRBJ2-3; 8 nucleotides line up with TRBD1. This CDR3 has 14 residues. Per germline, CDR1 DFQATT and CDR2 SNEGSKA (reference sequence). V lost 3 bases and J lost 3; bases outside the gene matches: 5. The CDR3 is CSASVRQGTDTQYF. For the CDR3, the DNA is TGCAGTGCTAGCGTCCGACAGGGGACAGATACGCAGTATTTT.

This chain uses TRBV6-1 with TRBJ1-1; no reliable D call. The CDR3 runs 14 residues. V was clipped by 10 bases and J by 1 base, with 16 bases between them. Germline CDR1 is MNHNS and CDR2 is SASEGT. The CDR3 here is CATLYLTANTEAFF. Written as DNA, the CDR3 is TGTGCCACCCTATATCTCACAGCGAACACTGAAGCTTTCTTT.

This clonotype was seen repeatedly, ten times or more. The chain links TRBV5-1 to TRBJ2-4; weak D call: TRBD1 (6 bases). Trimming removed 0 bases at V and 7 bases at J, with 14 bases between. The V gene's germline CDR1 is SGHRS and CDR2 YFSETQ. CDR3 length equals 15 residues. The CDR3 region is CASSLANRVANIQYF. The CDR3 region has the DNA TGCGCCAGCAGCTTGGCAAACAGGGTGGCCAACATTCAGTACTTC.

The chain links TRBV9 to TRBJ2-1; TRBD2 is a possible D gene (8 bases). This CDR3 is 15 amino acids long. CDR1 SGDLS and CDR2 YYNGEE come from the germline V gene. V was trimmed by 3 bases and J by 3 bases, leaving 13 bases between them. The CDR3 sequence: CASSAGGGFYNEQFF. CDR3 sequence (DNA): TGTGCCAGCAGCGCGGGAGGGGGCTTCTACAATGAGCAGTTCTTC. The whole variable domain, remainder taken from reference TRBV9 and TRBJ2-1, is DSGVTQTPKHLITATGQRVTLRCSPRSGDLSVYWYQQSLDQGLQFLIQYYNGEERAKGNILERFSAQQFPDLHSELNLSSLELGDSALYFCASSAGGGFYNEQFFGPGTRLTVL.

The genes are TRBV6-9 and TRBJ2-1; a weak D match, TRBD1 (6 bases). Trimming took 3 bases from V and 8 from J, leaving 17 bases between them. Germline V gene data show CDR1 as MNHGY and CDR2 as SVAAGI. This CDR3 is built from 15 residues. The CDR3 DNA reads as TGTGCCAGCAGTTACCGTTCCACAGGGACCGATGAGCAGTTCTTC. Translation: CASSYRSTGTDEQFF.

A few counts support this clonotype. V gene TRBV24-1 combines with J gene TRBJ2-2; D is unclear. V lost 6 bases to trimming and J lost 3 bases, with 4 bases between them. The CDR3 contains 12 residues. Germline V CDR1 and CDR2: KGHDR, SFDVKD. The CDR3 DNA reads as TGTGCCACCAGTATCCACACCGGGGAGCTGTTTTTT. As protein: CATSIHTGELFF.

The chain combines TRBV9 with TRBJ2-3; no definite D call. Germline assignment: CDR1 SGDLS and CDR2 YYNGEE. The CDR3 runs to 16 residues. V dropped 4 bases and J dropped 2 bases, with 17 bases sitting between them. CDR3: CASSWAGQRPTDTQYF. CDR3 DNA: TGTGCCAGCAGCTGGGCAGGCCAACGACCCACAGATACGCAGTATTTT.

CDR3 DNA: TGTGCCAGCAGCCCCGGGACAGGCTACGCCGGGGGGCAGTACTTC. It yields the protein CASSPGTGYAGGQYF. The J gene is TRBJ2-7, the V gene TRBV3-1; 8 bases agree with TRBD1. Germline CDR1 is LGHDT and CDR2 is YNNKEL (reference sequence). The CDR3 covers 15 residues. With V trimmed by 4 bases and J by 9 bases, 14 bases remained unmatched.

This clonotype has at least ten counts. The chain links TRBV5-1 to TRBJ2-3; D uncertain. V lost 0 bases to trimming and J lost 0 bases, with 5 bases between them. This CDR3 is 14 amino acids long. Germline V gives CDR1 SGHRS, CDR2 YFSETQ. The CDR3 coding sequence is TGCGCCAGCAGCTTGGAGGGTAGCACAGATACGCAGTATTTT. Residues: CASSLEGSTDTQYF. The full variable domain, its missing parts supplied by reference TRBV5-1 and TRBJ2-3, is KAGVTQTPRYLIKTRGQQVTLSCSPISGHRSVSWYQQTPGQGLQFLFEYFSETQRNKGNFPGRFSGRQFSNSRSEMNVSTLELGDSALYLCASSLEGSTDTQYFGPGTRLTVL.

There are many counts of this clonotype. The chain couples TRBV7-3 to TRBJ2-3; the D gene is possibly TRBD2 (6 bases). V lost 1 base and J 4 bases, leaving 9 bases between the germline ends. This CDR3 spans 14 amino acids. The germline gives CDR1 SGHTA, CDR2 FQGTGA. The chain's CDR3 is CASSLKGGPDTQYF. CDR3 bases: TGTGCCAGCAGCTTAAAGGGAGGACCAGATACGCAGTATTTT.